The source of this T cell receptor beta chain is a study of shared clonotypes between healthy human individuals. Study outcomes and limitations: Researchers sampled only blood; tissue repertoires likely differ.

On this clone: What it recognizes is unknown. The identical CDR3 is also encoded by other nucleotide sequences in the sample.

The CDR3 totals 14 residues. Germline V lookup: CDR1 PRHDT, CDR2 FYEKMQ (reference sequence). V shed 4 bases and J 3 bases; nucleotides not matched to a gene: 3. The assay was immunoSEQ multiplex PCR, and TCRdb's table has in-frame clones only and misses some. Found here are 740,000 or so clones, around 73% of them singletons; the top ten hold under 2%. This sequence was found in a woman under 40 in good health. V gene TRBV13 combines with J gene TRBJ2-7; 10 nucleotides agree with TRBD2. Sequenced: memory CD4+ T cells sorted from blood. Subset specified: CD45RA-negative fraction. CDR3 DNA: TGTGCCAGCAGCTCCCTAGCGGGAGACTACGAGCAGTACTTC. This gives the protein CASSSLAGDYEQYF.